This record looks at one T cell receptor beta chain sequence and its context. No cognate antigen has been identified for it. No much larger clonotype is one base removed from it; base qualities were not supplied. These data originate in a study of cytomegalovirus exposure and HLA in healthy donors (dated by TCRdb to the late 2010s). Study-wide context: A later analysis indicated that the 110 or so validation repertoires were generated on the platform also employed for the 720 or so repertoires of the first cohort. In addition to the first cohort of roughly 700 subjects, a separate validation cohort of 120 different subjects was used. The study combined high-throughput TCR immunosequencing, statistical association of individual TCRs with disease status, and machine learning to predict cytomegalovirus infection status. The study was designed to test whether signatures of past pathogen exposure could be identified by cataloging public T cell receptors.

To prepare the library, the immunoSEQ multiplex PCR assay was applied. Per the authors' processing: A statistical classification framework was developed to diagnose cytomegalovirus status using the catalog of TCR beta chain sequences. In TCRdb, the immuneACCESS table is reduced to in-frame sequences with V and J assigned. These tables do not hold every clone; where another copy was compared, an unresolved V gene accounts for under half, and the others remain unexplained. The DNA gave D and trimming, while V, J and clone size come from that table. In this sample the table shows about 130,000 clones, 85% to 90% of which occur a single time. In total, the top ten clones hold around 1.1% of the sample. Separate from the approximately 670-subject first cohort, the validation cohort of some 130 subjects was the group to which the donors belonged. Sequences SGHAT (CDR1) and FQNNGV (CDR2) are obtained from the germline V gene. The CDR3 goes from the cysteine to the phenylalanine over 18 residues. Of all the DNA, just the CDR3 is kept, 54 bases in frame from base 1. V gives up 1 base and J gives up 0 bases, and the segment between their germline ends measures 15 bases.

On the study overall, not on this receptor specifically: Cytomegalovirus status was reported to be diagnosed by the classifier with high specificity and sensitivity in both the original and validation cohorts. In the study, around 160 TCR beta chains were listed as associated with cytomegalovirus. The validation cohort had no HLA typing available for a later analysis, so co-occurrence within that cohort was assessed over all 130 or so repertoires. Subsequent analysis determined that TCRs grouped into clusters in the first cohort also showed a tendency toward co-occurrence across the roughly 120 validation repertoires, and 85% to 95% of cluster scores exceeded 0. Across donors, most TCR sequences were observed very rarely, whereas some public TCRs were present in many individuals. It was suggested by the authors that the approach could potentially be generalized to other disease states and immunological phenotypes. A few of the identified cytomegalovirus-associated TCR beta chains were confirmed in vitro to be specific for cytomegalovirus antigens.

Here the chain combines TRBV11-2 and TRBJ2-2; a confident D gene designation cannot be given. The TCR sequence derives from a woman between 18 and 29 years old in good health and CMV-seronegative. The source material was PBMCs. The DNA sequence is TGTGCCAGCAGCTTAGGGTATGGGTGGGCTCCGAACACCGGGGAGCTGTTTTTT. It is translated as CASSLGYGWAPNTGELFF.